Listed below are T cell receptor beta chains from one sample, sequenced in a study of blood T cell repertoires in COVID-19. Sequencing was performed with immunoSEQ multiplex PCR; in TCRdb, only in-frame clones are kept and a portion is missing. Of about 120,000 clones listed, around 91% are singletons. The sequenced sample was peripheral blood. These receptors were collected from a woman in her sixties with COVID-19, enrolled during active disease. Both conserved end residues are trimmed from each CDR3.

V gene: TRBV15
J gene: TRBJ1-2
CDR3 length: 12
CDR3 protein: ATSRDLARYGYT

V gene: TRBV19
J gene: TRBJ2-5
CDR3 length: 13
CDR3 protein: ASSMGGGYQETQY

V gene: TRBV11-2
J gene: TRBJ2-7
CDR3 length: 13
CDR3 protein: ASSPRGTQGDEQY

V gene: TRBV7-8
J gene: TRBJ1-5
CDR3 length: 14
CDR3 protein: ASSLRREYARQPQH

V gene: TRBV9
J gene: TRBJ2-3
CDR3 length: 11
CDR3 protein: ASSWGGTDTQY

V gene: TRBV5-1
J gene: TRBJ1-5
CDR3 length: 13
CDR3 protein: ASSLGSSSNQPQH

V gene: TRBV3-1/TRBV3-2
J gene: TRBJ1-1
CDR3 length: 13
CDR3 protein: ASSRDGQGGTEAF

V gene: TRBV7-2
J gene: TRBJ2-2
CDR3 length: 13
CDR3 protein: ASTRTGTNTGELF

V gene: TRBV15
J gene: TRBJ1-4
CDR3 length: 14
CDR3 protein: ATSRVLGQRNEKLF

V gene: TRBV9
J gene: TRBJ1-5
CDR3 length: 11
CDR3 protein: ASSVAVNQPQH

V gene: TRBV19
J gene: TRBJ1-5
CDR3 length: 11
CDR3 protein: ASSEGGGQPQH

V gene: TRBV5-1
J gene: TRBJ1-4
CDR3 length: 15
CDR3 protein: ASSSPNATGTNEKLF

V gene: TRBV6-2/TRBV6-3
J gene: TRBJ2-3
CDR3 length: 16
CDR3 protein: ASSYILGVADRTDTQY

V gene: TRBV3-1/TRBV3-2
J gene: TRBJ2-3
CDR3 length: 11
CDR3 protein: ASSQGTGETQY

V gene: TRBV10-3
J gene: TRBJ2-3
CDR3 length: 13
CDR3 protein: AISRTGASTDTQY

V gene: TRBV15
J gene: TRBJ1-1
CDR3 length: 13
CDR3 protein: ATSSLEAGNTEAF

V gene: TRBV4-1
J gene: TRBJ1-6
CDR3 length: 12
CDR3 protein: ASSPDRVQSPLH

V gene: TRBV3-1/TRBV3-2
J gene: TRBJ1-3
CDR3 length: 12
CDR3 protein: ASTWDNSGNTIY

V gene: TRBV30
J gene: TRBJ1-1
CDR3 length: 11
CDR3 protein: ASWTVMNTEAF

V gene: TRBV30
J gene: TRBJ2-7
CDR3 length: 12
CDR3 protein: AWSVGPGAYEQY

V gene: TRBV7-9
J gene: TRBJ1-1
CDR3 length: 13
CDR3 protein: ASSLGTGMNTEAF

V gene: TRBV7-2
J gene: TRBJ1-3
CDR3 length: 14
CDR3 protein: ASSTAVGAAGNTIY

V gene: TRBV27
J gene: TRBJ1-1
CDR3 length: 13
CDR3 protein: ASSTHRGRGTEAF

V gene: TRBV18
J gene: TRBJ1-2
CDR3 length: 12
CDR3 protein: ASSPPKGQVGYT

V gene: TRBV2
J gene: TRBJ2-2
CDR3 length: 13
CDR3 protein: ASSRALQGTGELF

V gene: TRBV6-2/TRBV6-3
J gene: TRBJ1-2
CDR3 length: 12
CDR3 protein: ASSYRQGAYGYT

V gene: TRBV2
J gene: TRBJ1-2
CDR3 length: 11
CDR3 protein: ASREVFVDGYT

V gene: TRBV27
J gene: TRBJ2-1
CDR3 length: 12
CDR3 protein: ASELLAGGNEQF

V gene: TRBV20-1
J gene: TRBJ2-4
CDR3 length: 11
CDR3 protein: SASSGAKNIQY

V gene: TRBV5-1
J gene: TRBJ1-3
CDR3 length: 14
CDR3 protein: ASSLFEGGSGNTIY

V gene: TRBV25-1
J gene: TRBJ2-7
CDR3 length: 11
CDR3 protein: ASIEAGGREQY

V gene: TRBV5-1
J gene: TRBJ2-1
CDR3 length: 13
CDR3 protein: ASSLLAGGDNEQF

V gene: TRBV7-2
J gene: TRBJ1-2
CDR3 length: 11
CDR3 protein: ASSPKTAYGYT

V gene: TRBV11-2
J gene: TRBJ1-1
CDR3 length: 15
CDR3 protein: ASSPTGTMGGDTEAF

V gene: TRBV27
J gene: TRBJ1-5
CDR3 length: 13
CDR3 protein: ASSPRGRGNQPQH

V gene: TRBV19
J gene: TRBJ1-1
CDR3 length: 12
CDR3 protein: ASSRDRGSTEAF

V gene: TRBV5-1
J gene: TRBJ1-4
CDR3 length: 11
CDR3 protein: ASSRGRNEKLF

V gene: TRBV19
J gene: TRBJ2-5
CDR3 length: 13
CDR3 protein: ASSNLFLPVETQY

V gene: TRBV18
J gene: TRBJ2-7
CDR3 length: 11
CDR3 protein: ASSPTGSYEQY

V gene: TRBV18
J gene: TRBJ2-5
CDR3 length: 14
CDR3 protein: ASSTTGTGIQETQY

V gene: TRBV11-2
J gene: TRBJ2-7
CDR3 length: 12
CDR3 protein: ASSPDWNYGEQY

V gene: TRBV7-2
J gene: TRBJ2-7
CDR3 length: 14
CDR3 protein: ASSLAPRVPPGEQY

V gene: TRBV29-1
J gene: TRBJ1-1
CDR3 length: 12
CDR3 protein: SVTRRTGNTEAF

V gene: TRBV19
J gene: TRBJ2-7
CDR3 length: 12
CDR3 protein: ASSRDRGRYEQY

V gene: TRBV6-1
J gene: TRBJ1-5
CDR3 length: 14
CDR3 protein: ASSELQGAEGQPQH

V gene: TRBV29-1
J gene: TRBJ2-5
CDR3 length: 11
CDR3 protein: SVSKTGGETQY

V gene: TRBV6-5
J gene: TRBJ1-6
CDR3 length: 13
CDR3 protein: ASRNRDRVLSPLH

V gene: TRBV20-1
J gene: TRBJ2-7
CDR3 length: 12
CDR3 protein: SASYGEPPYEQY

V gene: TRBV9
J gene: TRBJ1-3
CDR3 length: 13
CDR3 protein: ASSGNRVTGNTIY

V gene: TRBV5-1
J gene: TRBJ2-3
CDR3 length: 15
CDR3 protein: ASSLASSGGSTDTQY

V gene: TRBV6-2/TRBV6-3
J gene: TRBJ1-1
CDR3 length: 14
CDR3 protein: ASSHGLGTGVTEAF

V gene: TRBV6-4
J gene: TRBJ2-3
CDR3 length: 10
CDR3 protein: ASSDLGDTQY

V gene: TRBV10-3
J gene: TRBJ1-5
CDR3 length: 10
CDR3 protein: AAGTGDQPQH

V gene: TRBV7-3
J gene: TRBJ2-5
CDR3 length: 12
CDR3 protein: ASSPQGRGETQY

V gene: TRBV7-9
J gene: TRBJ2-3
CDR3 length: 14
CDR3 protein: ASSLGRVPSTDTQY